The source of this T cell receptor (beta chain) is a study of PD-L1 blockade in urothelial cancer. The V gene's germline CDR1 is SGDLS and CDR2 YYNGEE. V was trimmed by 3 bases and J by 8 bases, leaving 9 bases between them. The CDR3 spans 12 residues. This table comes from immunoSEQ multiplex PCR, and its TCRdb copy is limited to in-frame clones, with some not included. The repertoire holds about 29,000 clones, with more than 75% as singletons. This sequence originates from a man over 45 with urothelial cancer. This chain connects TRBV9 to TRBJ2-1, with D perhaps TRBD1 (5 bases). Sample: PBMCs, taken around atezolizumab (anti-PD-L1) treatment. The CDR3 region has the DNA TGTGCCAGCAGCGGTCAGGGTGATGAGCAGTTCTTC. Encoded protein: CASSGQGDEQFF.